Here is one TCR beta chain with its context. The method was immunoSEQ multiplex PCR; TCRdb's version includes in-frame clones alone and lacks a portion of them. The sample shows approximately 100,000 clones, about 89% of them seen only once. This sample is part of a study of identifying expanded T cells in peripheral blood. V was pared by 0 bases and J by 6 bases, with 6 bases between. The CDR3 runs to 12 residues. Germline CDR1 is MRHNA and CDR2 is SNTAGT. The rearrangement uses TRBV6-4 and TRBJ2-7; possible D gene TRBD2, 6 bases. The receptor's source is a person aged 18-70 years in good health. Sequencing used blood. CDR3 sequence reads: CASSDSGGEQYF. The CDR3, as DNA: TGTGCCAGCAGTGACTCGGGGGGCGAGCAGTACTTC.